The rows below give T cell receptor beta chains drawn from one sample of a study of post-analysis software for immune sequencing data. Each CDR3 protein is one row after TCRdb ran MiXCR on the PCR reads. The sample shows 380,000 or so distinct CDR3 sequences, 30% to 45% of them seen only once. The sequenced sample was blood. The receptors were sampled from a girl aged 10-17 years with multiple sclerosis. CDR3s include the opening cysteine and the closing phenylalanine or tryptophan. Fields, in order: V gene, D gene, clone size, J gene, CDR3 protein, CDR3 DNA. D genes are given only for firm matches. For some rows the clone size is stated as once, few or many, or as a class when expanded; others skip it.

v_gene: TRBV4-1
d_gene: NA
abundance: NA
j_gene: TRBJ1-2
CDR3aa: CASREGSYRVDGYTF
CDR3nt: TGCGCCAGCCGCGAGGGGTCTTATAGGGTAGATGGCTACACCTTC

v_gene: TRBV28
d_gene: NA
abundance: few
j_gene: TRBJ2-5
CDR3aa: CASRETSQTQYF
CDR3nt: TGTGCCAGCCGGGAGACCTCTCAGACCCAGTACTTC

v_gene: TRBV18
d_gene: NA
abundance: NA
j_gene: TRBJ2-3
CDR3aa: CASSPQATTDTQYF
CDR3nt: TGTGCCAGCTCACCACAGGCCACCACAGATACGCAGTATTTT

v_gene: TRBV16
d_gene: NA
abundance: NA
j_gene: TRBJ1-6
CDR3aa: CASSQSKGRVYSPLHF
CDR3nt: TGTGCCAGCAGCCAATCGAAAGGCAGGGTGTACTCACCCCTCCACTTT

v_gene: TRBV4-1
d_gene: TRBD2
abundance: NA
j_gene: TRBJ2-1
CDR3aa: CASSDLAGLQETQFF
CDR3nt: TGCGCCAGCAGCGATCTAGCGGGGCTCCAAGAGACCCAGTTCTTC

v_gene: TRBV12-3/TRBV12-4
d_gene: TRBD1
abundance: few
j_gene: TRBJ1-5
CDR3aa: CASSPAGQGPNQPQHF
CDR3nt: TGTGCCAGCAGCCCGGCGGGACAGGGCCCCAATCAGCCCCAGCATTTT

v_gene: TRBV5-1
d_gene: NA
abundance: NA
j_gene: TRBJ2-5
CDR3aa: CASSIRDTKTETQYF
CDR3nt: TGTGCCAGCAGCATCCGGGACACCAAAACGGAGACCCAGTACTTC

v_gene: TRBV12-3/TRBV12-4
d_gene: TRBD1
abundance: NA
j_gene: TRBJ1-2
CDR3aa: CASRSTGRDGYTF
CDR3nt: TGTGCCAGCAGATCGACAGGGAGAGATGGCTACACCTTC

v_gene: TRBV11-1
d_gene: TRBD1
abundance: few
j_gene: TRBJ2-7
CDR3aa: CASSLRAGTAYYEQYF
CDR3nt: TGTGCCAGCAGCCTGAGGGCCGGGACAGCATACTACGAGCAGTACTTC

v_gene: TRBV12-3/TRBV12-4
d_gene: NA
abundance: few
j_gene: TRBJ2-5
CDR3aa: CASSFARETQYF
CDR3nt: TGTGCCAGCAGTTTTGCGCGAGAGACCCAGTACTTC

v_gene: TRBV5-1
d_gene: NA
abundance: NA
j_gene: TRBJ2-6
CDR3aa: CATTGSSGANVLTF
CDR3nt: TGCGCCACCACAGGGAGCTCTGGGGCCAACGTCCTGACTTTC

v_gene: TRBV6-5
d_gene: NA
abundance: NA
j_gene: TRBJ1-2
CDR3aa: CASSYSIYMGSGYTF
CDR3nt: TGTGCCAGCAGTTACTCGATTTATATGGGTTCGGGCTACACCTTC

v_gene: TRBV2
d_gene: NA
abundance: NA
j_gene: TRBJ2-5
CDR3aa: CASSEALRAGQETQYF
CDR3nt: TGTGCCAGCAGTGAAGCGCTTCGAGCGGGTCAAGAGACCCAGTACTTC

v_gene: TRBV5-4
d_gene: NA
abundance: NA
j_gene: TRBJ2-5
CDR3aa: CASSLSGQLGQETQYF
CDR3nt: TGTGCCAGCAGCTTGTCTGGACAGCTCGGCCAAGAGACCCAGTACTTC

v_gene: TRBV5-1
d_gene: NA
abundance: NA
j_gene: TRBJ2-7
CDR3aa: CASSPGPSLSSYEQYF
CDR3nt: TGCGCCAGCAGCCCCGGGCCCTCTCTTAGCTCCTACGAGCAGTACTTC

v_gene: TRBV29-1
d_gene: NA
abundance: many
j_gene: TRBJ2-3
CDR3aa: CSVAVGTDTQYF
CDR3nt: TGCAGCGTGGCCGTTGGCACAGATACGCAGTATTTT

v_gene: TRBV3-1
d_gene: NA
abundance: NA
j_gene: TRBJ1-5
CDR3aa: CASSQGGQPQHF
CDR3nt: TGTGCCAGCAGCCAGGGAGGACAGCCCCAGCATTTT